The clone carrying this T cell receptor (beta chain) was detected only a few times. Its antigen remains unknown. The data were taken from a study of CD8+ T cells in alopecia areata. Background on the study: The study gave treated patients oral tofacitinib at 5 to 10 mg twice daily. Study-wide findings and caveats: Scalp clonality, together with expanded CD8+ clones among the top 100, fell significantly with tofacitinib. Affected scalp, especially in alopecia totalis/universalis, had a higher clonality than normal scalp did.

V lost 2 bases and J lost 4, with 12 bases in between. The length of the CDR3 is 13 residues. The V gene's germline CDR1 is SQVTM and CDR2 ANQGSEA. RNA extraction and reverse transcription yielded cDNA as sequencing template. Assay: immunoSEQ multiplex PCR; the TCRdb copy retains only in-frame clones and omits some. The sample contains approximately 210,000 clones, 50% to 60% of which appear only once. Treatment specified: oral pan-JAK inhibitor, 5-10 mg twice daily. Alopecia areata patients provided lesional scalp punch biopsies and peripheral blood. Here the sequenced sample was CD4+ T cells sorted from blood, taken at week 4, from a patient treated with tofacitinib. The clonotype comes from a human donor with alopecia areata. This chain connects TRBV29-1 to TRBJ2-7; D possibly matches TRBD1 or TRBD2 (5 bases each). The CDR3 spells CSVEYGTLYEQYF. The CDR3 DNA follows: TGCAGCGTTGAATACGGGACCTTGTACGAGCAGTACTTC.